The T cell receptor (beta chain) under discussion was sequenced for a study of blood T cells in healthy people across ages. Across the study: About one barcoded TCR beta cDNA was captured per two T cells. Study-wide points: Researchers report that TCR beta diversity correlated strongly with naive T cell percentage. As age increased, TCR beta diversity per million T cells fell in a roughly linear fashion. More naive CD4+ cells and higher diversity were found in long-lived than in aged donors.

Notes on this clonotype: Its antigen is undetermined.

Through a sample-barcoded 5' primer and a J-beta primer mix, a second PCR was run for roughly 7 to 12 cycles. TCRdb used MiXCR to reprocess the 5' RACE reads, holding one entry per CDR3 protein. The table has almost 1 million distinct CDR3 sequences, just over 50% seen once; the top ten hold about 21%. Trimming removed 4 bases from V and 0 bases from J; junction bases left unmatched: 7. This CDR3 has 19 amino acids. This receptor was obtained from a woman aged 60-70 years in good health. The chain recombines TRBV12-3 or TRBV12-4 with TRBJ2-2; 14 nucleotides agree with TRBD2. What was sequenced was blood. CDR3 DNA: TGTGCCAGCAGTTCCGGACTAGCGGGAGGTATAACGAACACCGGGGAGCTGTTTTTT. The encoded protein is CASSSGLAGGITNTGELFF.